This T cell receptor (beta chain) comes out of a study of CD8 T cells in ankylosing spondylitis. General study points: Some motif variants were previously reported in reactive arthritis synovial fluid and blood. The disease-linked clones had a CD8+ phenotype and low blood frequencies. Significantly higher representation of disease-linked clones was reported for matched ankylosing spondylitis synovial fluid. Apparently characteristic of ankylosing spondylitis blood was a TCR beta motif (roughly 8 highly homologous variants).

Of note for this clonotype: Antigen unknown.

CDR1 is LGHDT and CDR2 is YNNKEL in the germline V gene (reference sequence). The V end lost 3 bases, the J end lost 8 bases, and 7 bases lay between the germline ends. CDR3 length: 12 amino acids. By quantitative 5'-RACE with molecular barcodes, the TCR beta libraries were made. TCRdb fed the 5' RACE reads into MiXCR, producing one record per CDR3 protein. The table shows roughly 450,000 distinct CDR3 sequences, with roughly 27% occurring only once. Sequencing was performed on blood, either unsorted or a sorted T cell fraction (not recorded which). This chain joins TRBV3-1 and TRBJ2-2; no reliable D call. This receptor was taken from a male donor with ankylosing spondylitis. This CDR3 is CASSHTDGELFF. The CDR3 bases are TGTGCCAGCAGCCACACTGATGGGGAGCTGTTTTTT.